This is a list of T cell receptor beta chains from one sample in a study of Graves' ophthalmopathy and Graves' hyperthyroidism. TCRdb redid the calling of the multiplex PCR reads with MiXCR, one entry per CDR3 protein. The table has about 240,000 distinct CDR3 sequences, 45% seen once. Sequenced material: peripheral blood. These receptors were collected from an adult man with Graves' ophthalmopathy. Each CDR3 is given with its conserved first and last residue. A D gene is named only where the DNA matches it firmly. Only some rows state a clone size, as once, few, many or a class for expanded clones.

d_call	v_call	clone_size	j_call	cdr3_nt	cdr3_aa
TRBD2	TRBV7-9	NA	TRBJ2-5	TGTGCCAGCAGCCCTCGGGGGACTAGCGGGAGGGCCGAGGAGACCCAGTACTTC	CASSPRGTSGRAEETQYF
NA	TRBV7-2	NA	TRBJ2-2	TGTGCCAGCAAGTGGGACCGGGCCGGGGAGCTGTTTTTT	CASKWDRAGELFF
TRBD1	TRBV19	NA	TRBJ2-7	TGTGCCAGTTCGACAGGGCGGCTTGGTGGCGAGCAGTACTTC	CASSTGRLGGEQYF
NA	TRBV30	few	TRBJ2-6	TGTGCCTGGAGTGCAGTCTCTGGGGCCAACGTCCTGACTTTC	CAWSAVSGANVLTF
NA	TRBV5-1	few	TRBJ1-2	TGCGCCAGCAGCCCGGGGACTCAATCGGGCTACACCTTC	CASSPGTQSGYTF
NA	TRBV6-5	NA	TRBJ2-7	TGTGCCAGCAGCTCTGACAGCTTTTCCTACGAGCAGTACTTC	CASSSDSFSYEQYF
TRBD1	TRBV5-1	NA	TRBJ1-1	TGCGCCAGCAGCTGGGGGGGGACAGGGGGCGCGAGCACTGAAGCTTTCTTT	CASSWGGTGGASTEAFF
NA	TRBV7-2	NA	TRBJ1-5	TGTGCCAGCAGCTTATGGATAGGGGAGGGACAGCCCCAGCATTTT	CASSLWIGEGQPQHF
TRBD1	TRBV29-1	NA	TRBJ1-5	TGCAGCGTTGGGGACAGGGTAGGGCAGCCCCAGCATTTT	CSVGDRVGQPQHF
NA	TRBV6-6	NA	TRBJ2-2	TGTGCCAGCTTACGATCGACGAACACCGGGGAGCTGTTTTTT	CASLRSTNTGELFF
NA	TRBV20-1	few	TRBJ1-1	TGCAGTGCTAGAGACAGGCGGGGGACTGAAGCTTTCTTT	CSARDRRGTEAFF
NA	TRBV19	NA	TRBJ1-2	TGTGCCAGTAGTGGGAGACAGACTAACTATGGCTACACCTTC	CASSGRQTNYGYTF
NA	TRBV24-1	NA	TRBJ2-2	TGTGCCACCAGTGATTGGGGTACGAACACCGGGGAGCTGTTTTTT	CATSDWGTNTGELFF
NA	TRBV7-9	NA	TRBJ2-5	TGTGCCAGCAGCTTAGGACTAGTAGGGGAGACCCAGTACTTC	CASSLGLVGETQYF
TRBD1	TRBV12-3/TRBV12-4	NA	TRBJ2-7	TGTGCCAGCAGTTCGAGGGACAGGTCGCCCGGATCCGAGCAGTACTTC	CASSSRDRSPGSEQYF
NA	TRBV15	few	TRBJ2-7	TGTGCCACCAGCGGACGAACAGGGTCTTATCCCTACGAGCAGTACTTC	CATSGRTGSYPYEQYF
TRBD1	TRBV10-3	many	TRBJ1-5	TGTGCCATCAGTGATGGAGGGGGCGGCCAGCCCCAGCATTTT	CAISDGGGGQPQHF
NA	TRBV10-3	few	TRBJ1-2	TGTGCCAGCAGTGCCTCAGGGGATGGGGACTATGGCTACACCTTC	CASSASGDGDYGYTF
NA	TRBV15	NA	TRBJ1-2	TGTGCCACCAGCAGAGATCGAGGGGGAGGCTACACCTTC	CATSRDRGGGYTF
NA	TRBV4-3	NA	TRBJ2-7	TGCGCCAGCAGCCAAGAGATTGAGGACAGCCACGAGCAGTACTTC	CASSQEIEDSHEQYF